The 21 T cell receptor beta chains given below trace back to one sample, sequenced in a study of vaccination and CD4 T cells after COVID-19. Researchers used the Oncomine TCR Beta short-read assay to sequence DNA from cultured CD4+ T cells. TCRdb itself ran the PCR reads through MiXCR, one entry per CDR3 protein. This table has over 6,500 distinct CDR3 sequences, around 21% appearing once. Regarding treatment: roughly 10-day PBMC culture with coronavirus spike peptide pools or control peptides (ViraFEST assay). Their target antigens are unknown. The sample in question was CD4+ T cells from blood, cultured in vitro, obtained after SARS-CoV-2 vaccination. The receptors shown here come from a human donor who had recovered from COVID-19.

This clonotype counts as medium-sized. The chain carries TRBV6-5 and TRBJ2-7; D possibly corresponds to TRBD2 (6 bases). The V gene's germline CDR1 is MNHEY and CDR2 SVGAGI. The CDR3 is made up of 16 amino acids. Deletions cut 0 bases from V and 1 base from J, with 13 bases between. The CDR3 region is CASSYSTAGRSYEQYF. In DNA, the CDR3 is TGTGCCAGCAGTTACTCGACGGCGGGAAGGTCCTACGAGCAGTACTTC.

The gene calls are TRBV2 and TRBJ1-1, with a weak D call TRBD1 (5 bases). There are 15 residues in the CDR3. Germline CDR1 reads SNHLY; CDR2 reads FYNNEI. Trimming shortened V by 3 bases and J by 5 bases, and 16 bases separated the two germline ends. The CDR3 coding sequence is TGTGCCAGCAGTGATCGTTCCCTGAGGGGTACTGAAGCTTTCTTT. Translating it yields CASSDRSLRGTEAFF. Full variable domain (outside the CDR3, taken from reference TRBV2 and TRBJ1-1): EPEVTQTPSHQVTQMGQEVILRCVPISNHLYFYWYRQILGQKVEFLVSFYNNEISEKSEIFDDQFSVERPDGSNFTLKIRSTKLEDSAMYFCASSDRSLRGTEAFFGQGTRLTVV.

The rearrangement joins TRBV5-1 to TRBJ2-7; possible D gene TRBD2, 5 bases. Germline-derived CDR1 and CDR2 are SGHRS and YFSETQ. This CDR3 contains 14 residues. V lost 3 bases and J lost 8, with 18 bases in between. CDR3 sequence reads: CASSSPRGDGKQYF. The DNA for the CDR3 is TGCGCCAGCAGCTCCCCCCGGGGAGACGGGAAGCAGTACTTC.

This clonotype is categorized as medium-sized (0.01 to 0.1%). This chain uses TRBV12-3 or TRBV12-4 with TRBJ1-1, with 8 bases matching TRBD1. This CDR3 has 15 residues. J lost 3 bases, V lost 5 bases, and 8 bases had no gene match. CDR3 loop: CASSRRTGRDTEAFF. In nucleotides, the CDR3 is TGTGCCAGCAGTCGGAGGACAGGGAGGGACACTGAAGCTTTCTTT.

This clonotype has a handful of counts. This chain uses TRBV11-3 with TRBJ2-7, with D maybe TRBD1 (5 bases). The CDR3 has 14 residues. Germline V gives CDR1 SGHNT, CDR2 YENEEA. V lost 5 bases and J 0 bases, leaving 11 bases between the germline ends. CDR3 DNA: TGTGCCAGCAGCCCAGGACACAGCTCCTACGAGCAGTACTTC. Amino acids: CASSPGHSSYEQYF.

This clonotype was detected only a few times. The CDR3 sequence is CASSIPRAGGETQYF. CDR3 bases: TGTGCCAGTAGTATCCCCAGGGCGGGTGGAGAGACCCAGTACTTC. J is TRBJ2-5 and V is TRBV19; the D call may be TRBD1 or TRBD2 (5 bases each). CDR3 length: 15 amino acids. Germline CDR1 and CDR2: LNHDA and SQIVND (reference sequence). Trimming took 3 bases from V and 4 from J, leaving 15 bases between them.

This clonotype was recorded many times. This rearrangement joins TRBV6-5 to TRBJ2-7, with a weak D call TRBD1 (6 bases). CDR3 length: 15 amino acids. Germline V lookup: CDR1 MNHEY, CDR2 SVGAGI. V shed 0 bases and J shed 2 bases, with 11 bases lying between them. This chain's CDR3 is CASSYSSRGAYEQYF. For the CDR3, the DNA is TGTGCCAGCAGTTACTCTAGCAGGGGTGCCTACGAGCAGTACTTC.

The CDR3 nucleotides read TGTGCCAGCAGCAAGGGACTAGCGGGAGTGGGAGCTGATGAGCAGTTCTTC. Translating it yields CASSKGLAGVGADEQFF. The chain employs TRBV21-1 and TRBJ2-1; the listed D gene, TRBD2, was not tested against the DNA. TRBV21-1 has pseudogene status. The CDR3 extends over 17 amino acids.

By share, this clonotype counts as medium-sized (0.01 to 0.1%). The rearrangement joins TRBV19 to TRBJ1-6; unclear D gene. The CDR3 runs 12 residues. Germline V gene lookup returns CDR1 LNHDA and CDR2 SQIVND (reference sequence). Deletions cut 5 bases from V and 9 bases from J, with 8 bases between. The DNA of the CDR3 is TGTGCCAGTAGTGAGTGGGGTTCACCCCTCCACTTT. It codes for CASSEWGSPLHF.

This clonotype has a handful of counts. The chain is built from TRBV7-8 and TRBJ2-1, with D perhaps TRBD1 (6 bases). The germline V gene has CDR1 SGHVS and CDR2 FQNEAQ. V lost 5 bases and J 5 bases, leaving 19 bases between the germline ends. The CDR3 sequence is 16 residues long. For the CDR3, the DNA is TGTGCCAGCAGCCGTGACAGGACCAGGATTAACAATGAGCAGTTCTTC. It translates to CASSRDRTRINNEQFF.

CDR3 sequence reads: CASSLSENTEAFF. The CDR3 DNA is TGTGCCAGCAGCTTGTCTGAGAACACTGAAGCTTTCTTT. V gene TRBV5-4 combines with J gene TRBJ1-1; D ambiguous. The V end was cut by 1 base, the J end by 1 base, with 5 bases between. CDR3 length equals 13 residues. Germline values: CDR1 SGHNT, CDR2 YYREEE (reference sequence).

This clonotype is medium-sized (0.01 to 0.1%) within its sample. The chain joins TRBV20-1 to TRBJ2-5; TRBD2 aligns across 10 bases. Trimming at V came to 6 bases and at J to 1 base, leaving 8 bases not matched to a gene. From germline, CDR1 is DFQATT and CDR2 SNEGSKA (reference sequence). This CDR3 comprises 15 residues. The CDR3 is CSAPSSGGFQETQYF. The CDR3 region has the DNA TGCAGTGCCCCAAGTAGCGGGGGGTTCCAAGAGACCCAGTACTTC.

The CDR3 loop is CASSLAGGADTQYF. DNA of the CDR3: TGTGCCAGCAGCCTAGCGGGAGGGGCAGATACGCAGTATTTT. The V call is TRBV5-4, the J call TRBJ2-3; 12 positions agree with TRBD2. This CDR3 is 14 amino acids long. Germline assignment: CDR1 SGHNT and CDR2 YYREEE (reference sequence). The V and J ends lost 4 bases and 4 bases, in that order; junction bases with no gene match: 1.

The V gene is TRBV6-5, the J gene TRBJ1-1; D ambiguous. The CDR3 extends over 15 amino acids. V was shortened by 0 bases and J by 1 base, with 9 bases between the two germline ends. Germline loops: CDR1 MNHEY, CDR2 SVGAGI. CDR3 in DNA: TGTGCCAGCAGTTACTCGATTGGAGGGAACACTGAAGCTTTCTTT. Encoded protein: CASSYSIGGNTEAFF.

This clonotype was counted ten times or more. The rearrangement joins TRBV28 to TRBJ2-3; 9 bases line up with TRBD1. Trimming removed 3 bases from V and 6 bases from J; junction bases left unmatched: 19. The CDR3 is 19 residues long. The germline CDR1 and CDR2 sequences are MDHEN and SYDVKM. Written as DNA, the CDR3 is TGTGCCAGCAGTTTTGGAGTCCTAGGACAGGGGAGCGCAGTCGATACGCAGTATTTT. This gives the protein CASSFGVLGQGSAVDTQYF.

The rearrangement uses TRBV6-1 and TRBJ2-3; D call uncertain. Trimming cost V 2 bases and J 5 bases, with 8 bases left between them. Germline V CDR1 and CDR2: MNHNS, SASEGT. This CDR3 has 13 residues. CDR3 loop: CASSEYKKDTQYF. DNA for the CDR3: TGTGCCAGCAGTGAATACAAAAAAGATACGCAGTATTTT.

This clonotype turned up a few times. Compared with germline, one end of the junction differs, possibly owing to a read error. This chain links TRBV7-7 with TRBJ2-3; 7 positions match TRBD1. The CDR3 runs to 15 residues. The germline V gene encodes CDR1 SSHAT and CDR2 FNYEAQ (reference sequence). CDR3 DNA sequence: TGTGCTAGCAGCCCTCGGACAGGACCGAGAGATACGCAGTATTTT. It is translated as CASSPRTGPRDTQYF.

There are many counts of this clonotype. The rearrangement links TRBV20-1 to TRBJ1-1, with TRBD1 as a possible D gene (6 bases). Trimming shortened V by 6 bases and J by 3 bases, and 14 bases separated the two germline ends. Per germline, CDR1 DFQATT and CDR2 SNEGSKA (reference sequence). CDR3 size: 13 residues. The CDR3 DNA reads TGCAGTGCCGCCGAGGGGGGCTACACTGAAGCTTTCTTT. Protein: CSAAEGGYTEAFF.

The chain links TRBV7-9 to TRBJ2-4; 10 nucleotides match TRBD2. The CDR3 is 16 amino acids. Germline assignment: CDR1 SEHNR and CDR2 FQNEAQ (reference sequence). With V trimmed by 4 bases and J by 1 base, 4 bases remained unmatched. In nucleotides, the CDR3 is TGTGCCAGCAGCTCCGGGACTAGCGTGGCCAAAAACATTCAGTACTTC. It codes for CASSSGTSVAKNIQYF.

This clonotype is classed as medium-sized (0.01 to 0.1%). As DNA, the CDR3 is TGTGCCAGCCGGAGGGTAGGGGCTTCACCCCTCCACTTT. Translation gives CASRRVGASPLHF. The rearrangement links TRBV6-1 to TRBJ1-6; TRBD1 is a possible D gene (5 bases). CDR3 size: 13 residues. The V and J ends lost 8 bases and 9 bases respectively, with 14 bases between them. Germline CDR1 and CDR2: MNHNS and SASEGT.

V and J are TRBV9 and TRBJ1-2; a weak D match, TRBD1 (6 bases). The germline V and J ends were trimmed by 2 bases and 4 bases, with 12 bases remaining between them. Germline V gives CDR1 SGDLS, CDR2 YYNGEE. The CDR3 is made up of 14 amino acids. CDR3 sequence (DNA): TGTGCCAGCAGCGTCGCGGGGGCGGGCTATGGCTACACCTTC. As protein: CASSVAGAGYGYTF.